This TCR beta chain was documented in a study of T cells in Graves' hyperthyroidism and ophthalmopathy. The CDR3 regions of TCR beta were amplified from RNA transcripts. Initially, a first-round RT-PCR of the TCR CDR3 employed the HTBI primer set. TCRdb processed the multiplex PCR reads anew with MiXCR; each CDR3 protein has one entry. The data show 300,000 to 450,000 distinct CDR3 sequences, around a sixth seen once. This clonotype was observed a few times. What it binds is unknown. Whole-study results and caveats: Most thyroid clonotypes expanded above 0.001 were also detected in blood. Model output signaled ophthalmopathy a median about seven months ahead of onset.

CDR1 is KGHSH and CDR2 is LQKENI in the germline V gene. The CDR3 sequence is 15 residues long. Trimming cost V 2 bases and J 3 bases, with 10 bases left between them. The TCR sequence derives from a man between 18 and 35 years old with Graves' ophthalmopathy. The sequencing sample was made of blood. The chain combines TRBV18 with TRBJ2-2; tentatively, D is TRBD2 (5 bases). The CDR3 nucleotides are TGTGCCAGCTCACCAAGCCTAGCCGACACCGGGGAGCTGTTTTTT. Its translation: CASSPSLADTGELFF.